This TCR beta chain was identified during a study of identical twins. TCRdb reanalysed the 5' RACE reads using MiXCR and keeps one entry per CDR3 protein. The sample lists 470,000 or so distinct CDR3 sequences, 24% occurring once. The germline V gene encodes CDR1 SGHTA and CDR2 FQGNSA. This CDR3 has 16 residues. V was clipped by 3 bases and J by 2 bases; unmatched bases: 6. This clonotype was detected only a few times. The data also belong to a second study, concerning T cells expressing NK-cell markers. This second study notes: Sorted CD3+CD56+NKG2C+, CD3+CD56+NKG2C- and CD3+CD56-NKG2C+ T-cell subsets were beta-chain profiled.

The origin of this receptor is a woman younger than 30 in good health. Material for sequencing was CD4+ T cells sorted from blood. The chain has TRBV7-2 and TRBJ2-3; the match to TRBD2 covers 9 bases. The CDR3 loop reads CASSFPLAGATDTQYF. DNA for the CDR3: TGTGCCAGCAGCTTCCCTTTAGCGGGGGCCACAGATACGCAGTATTTT. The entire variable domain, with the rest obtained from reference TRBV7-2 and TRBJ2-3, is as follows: GAGVSQSPSNKVTEKGKDVELRCDPISGHTALYWYRQSLGQGLEFLIYFQGNSAPDKSGLPSDRFSAERTGGSVSTLTIQRTQQEDSAVYLCASSFPLAGATDTQYFGPGTRLTVL.